The rows below give T cell receptor beta chains drawn from one sample of a study of T cells in Graves' hyperthyroidism and ophthalmopathy. TCRdb fed the multiplex PCR reads into MiXCR, producing one record per CDR3 protein. The sample holds about 570,000 distinct CDR3 sequences, 11% to 15% seen once. The sequenced sample consisted of blood. These receptors were obtained from a woman between 35 and 50 years old with Graves' hyperthyroidism. Both conserved end residues are part of each CDR3. The D gene is left open where the match is weak. Clone size is stated in some rows and not others, as once, few, many or a class when expanded.

TRBJ2-5	.	TRBD2	TRBV9	17	CASSVYPMGGAVETQYF	TGTGCCAGCAGCGTATATCCCATGGGAGGGGCCGTGGAGACCCAGTACTTC
TRBJ1-5	few	TRBD1	TRBV12-3/TRBV12-4	15	CASSFTTGGNQPQHF	TGTGCCAGCAGTTTCACGACAGGGGGGAATCAGCCCCAGCATTTT
TRBJ2-7	many	.	TRBV12-3/TRBV12-4	14	CASRLGGRSYEQYF	TGTGCCAGCAGGTTGGGCGGACGCTCCTACGAGCAGTACTTC
TRBJ2-7	many	TRBD2	TRBV12-3/TRBV12-4	15	CASSRGLAGNYEQYF	TGTGCCAGCAGCAGGGGACTAGCGGGAAACTACGAGCAGTACTTC
TRBJ1-2	many	.	TRBV7-2	14	CASSLTGGVYGYTF	TGTGCCAGCAGCTTAACCGGGGGCGTCTATGGCTACACCTTC
TRBJ2-5	many	TRBD2	TRBV20-1	13	CSVLLAGQETQYF	TGCAGTGTTCTACTAGCGGGCCAAGAGACCCAGTACTTC
TRBJ2-5	.	TRBD1	TRBV12-3/TRBV12-4	15	CASSSPGQGKETQYF	TGTGCCAGCAGTTCCCCGGGACAGGGGAAAGAGACCCAGTACTTC
TRBJ2-2	.	TRBD2	TRBV27	15	CASRKAGEGTGELFF	TGTGCCAGCAGGAAAGCGGGAGAGGGCACCGGGGAGCTGTTTTTT
TRBJ1-1	.	.	TRBV14	16	CASSQALRVGDTEAFF	TGTGCCAGCAGCCAAGCCCTCAGGGTAGGGGACACTGAAGCTTTCTTT
TRBJ2-5	many	TRBD1	TRBV13	14	CASSWTGVVETQYF	TGTGCCAGCAGCTGGACAGGGGTGGTGGAGACCCAGTACTTC
TRBJ2-7	many	TRBD2	TRBV20-1	14	CSVGSGRLSYEQYF	TGCAGTGTTGGTAGCGGGAGACTCTCCTACGAGCAGTACTTC
TRBJ2-1	once	TRBD2	TRBV7-6	17	CASSLGTSRVLVNEQFF	TGTGCCAGCAGCTTGGGGACTAGCAGGGTGCTGGTGAATGAGCAGTTCTTC
TRBJ2-3	.	.	TRBV20-1	13	CSAHRGGSDTQYF	TGCAGTGCGCATAGGGGTGGATCAGATACGCAGTATTTT
TRBJ2-1	many	TRBD1	TRBV5-5	15	CASSSGQGAYNEQFF	TGTGCCAGCAGCTCAGGACAGGGGGCATACAATGAGCAGTTCTTC
TRBJ2-7	many	TRBD1	TRBV28	14	CASRGTGNTYEQYF	TGTGCCAGCAGGGGGACAGGGAATACGTACGAGCAGTACTTC
TRBJ1-2	many	.	TRBV12-3/TRBV12-4	13	CASRAGTIYGYTF	TGTGCCAGCAGGGCCGGGACGATCTATGGCTACACCTTC
TRBJ2-1	many	.	TRBV7-2	13	CASSFTRDNEQFF	TGTGCCAGCAGCTTCACGCGGGACAATGAGCAGTTCTTC
TRBJ2-3	many	TRBD2	TRBV28	17	CASSPGLGRFSADTQYF	TGTGCCAGCAGTCCAGGACTAGGTCGATTTTCGGCAGATACGCAGTATTTT
TRBJ1-1	once	.	TRBV5-6	14	CASTWGAENTEAFF	TGTGCCAGCACCTGGGGGGCGGAGAACACTGAAGCTTTCTTT
TRBJ1-2	many	.	TRBV30	13	CALQRAEDYGYTF	TGTGCCTTGCAAAGGGCGGAAGACTATGGCTACACCTTC
TRBJ1-1	many	TRBD1	TRBV28	13	CATAAGGRAEAFF	TGTGCCACCGCCGCAGGGGGTAGGGCTGAAGCTTTCTTT
TRBJ2-3	many	.	TRBV7-9	15	CASSYGALSTDTQYF	TGTGCCAGCAGCTACGGGGCCCTTAGCACAGATACGCAGTATTTT
TRBJ1-1	many	.	TRBV2	12	CASNRDLTEAFF	TGTGCCAGTAACAGGGATCTGACTGAAGCTTTCTTT
TRBJ2-3	many	TRBD2	TRBV18	17	CASSPRTSGSGTDTQYF	TGTGCCAGCTCACCAAGGACTAGCGGGAGTGGTACCGATACGCAGTATTTT
TRBJ2-2	.	TRBD1	TRBV6-1	14	CAISRGLYTGELFF	TGTGCCATTTCCAGGGGGCTTTACACCGGGGAGCTGTTTTTT
TRBJ2-1	.	.	TRBV19	14	CASSIDRDHNEQFF	TGTGCCAGTAGTATAGACAGGGACCACAATGAGCAGTTCTTC
TRBJ2-5	.	.	TRBV12-3/TRBV12-4	17	CASSSPGQGMYQETQYF	TGTGCCAGCAGTTCTCCGGGGCAGGGAATGTACCAAGAGACCCAGTACTTC
TRBJ2-5	many	TRBD1	TRBV6-5	14	CASSYGQGQETQYF	TGCGCCAGCAGCTACGGACAGGGCCAAGAGACCCAGTACTTC
TRBJ2-7	many	.	TRBV10-1	9	CASSYEQYF	TGCGCCAGCAGCTACGAGCAGTACTTC
TRBJ2-7	many	TRBD1	TRBV27	18	CASSLKGLGQGPSYEQYF	TGTGCCAGCAGTTTAAAAGGTCTCGGACAGGGCCCCTCCTACGAGCAGTACTTC
TRBJ2-3	few	.	TRBV5-6	15	CASSSGRFRTDTQYF	TGTGCCAGCAGCTCCGGACGGTTCCGCACAGATACGCAGTATTTT
TRBJ1-2	many	.	TRBV28	13	CASSLGQINGYTF	TGTGCCAGCAGTCTGGGTCAGATTAATGGCTACACCTTC
TRBJ1-1	many	TRBD1	TRBV20-1	16	CSATYPRTGTNTEAFF	TGCAGTGCCACCTACCCCCGGACAGGTACGAACACTGAAGCTTTCTTT
TRBJ1-5	many	TRBD1	TRBV18	15	CASSPLGQDNQPQHF	TGTGCCAGCTCACCACTGGGACAGGACAATCAGCCCCAGCATTTT
TRBJ2-3	.	.	TRBV19	15	CASSIFPARADTQYF	TGTGCCAGTAGTATTTTCCCCGCGAGGGCAGATACGCAGTATTTT
TRBJ2-1	few	TRBD2	TRBV5-1	15	CASGLAGEAYNEQFF	TGCGCCAGCGGGCTAGCGGGGGAAGCCTACAATGAGCAGTTCTTC
TRBJ2-3	many	TRBD1	TRBV7-3	17	CASSLPNIQGATDTQYF	TGTGCCAGCAGCCTCCCTAACATCCAGGGGGCAACAGATACGCAGTATTTT
TRBJ1-5	.	.	TRBV6-5	15	CASSSSRGSNQPQHF	TGTGCCAGCAGTTCATCCAGGGGTAGCAATCAGCCCCAGCATTTT
TRBJ1-6	many	TRBD1	TRBV30	13	CAWSVQGNSPLHF	TGTGCCTGGAGTGTACAGGGGAATTCACCCCTCCACTTT
TRBJ1-2	few	.	TRBV29-1	12	CSVELDQGGYTF	TGCAGCGTTGAACTAGACCAGGGTGGCTACACCTTC
TRBJ2-4	many	.	TRBV3-1	16	CASSQETGNYRNIQYF	TGTGCCAGCAGCCAAGAGACAGGAAACTACAGGAACATTCAGTACTTC
TRBJ2-7	few	TRBD1	TRBV19	16	CASSTPTGGPTYEQYF	TGTGCCAGTAGTACCCCGACAGGGGGGCCAACCTACGAGCAGTACTTC
TRBJ2-1	.	TRBD2	TRBV7-9	17	CASSSTTSGRYEDEQFF	TGTGCCAGCAGCTCCACAACTAGCGGGAGGTATGAGGATGAGCAGTTCTTC
TRBJ2-1	many	TRBD2	TRBV9	17	CASSVGASGLSYNEQFF	TGTGCCAGCAGCGTAGGGGCTAGCGGACTCTCCTACAATGAGCAGTTCTTC
TRBJ2-1	few	.	TRBV4-1	16	CASSQALGTRSDEQFF	TGCGCCAGCAGCCAAGCTCTCGGCACCCGTTCCGATGAGCAGTTCTTC
TRBJ1-4	many	.	TRBV20-1	13	CSARDGRNEKLFF	TGCAGTGCTAGGGACGGCCGGAATGAAAAACTGTTTTTT
TRBJ1-4	few	TRBD1	TRBV2	20	CASSLRGQARTFATNEKLFF	TGTGCCAGCAGCCTTCGTGGACAGGCCCGGACCTTTGCAACTAATGAAAAACTGTTTTTT
TRBJ2-3	many	TRBD1	TRBV28	18	CASSFRPGQGPERDTQYF	TGTGCCAGCAGTTTCCGGCCGGGACAGGGGCCGGAACGGGATACGCAGTATTTT
TRBJ2-2	few	TRBD1	TRBV19	15	CASRDTGVSPGELFF	TGTGCCAGTAGAGACACAGGGGTGAGTCCCGGGGAGCTGTTTTTT
TRBJ2-7	many	TRBD2	TRBV3-1	13	CASSFGLVYEQYF	TGTGCCAGCAGTTTTGGACTAGTTTACGAGCAGTACTTC
TRBJ2-5	many	.	TRBV11-2	15	CASSLVGGGGETQYF	TGTGCCAGCAGCCTGGTCGGGGGCGGGGGAGAGACCCAGTACTTC